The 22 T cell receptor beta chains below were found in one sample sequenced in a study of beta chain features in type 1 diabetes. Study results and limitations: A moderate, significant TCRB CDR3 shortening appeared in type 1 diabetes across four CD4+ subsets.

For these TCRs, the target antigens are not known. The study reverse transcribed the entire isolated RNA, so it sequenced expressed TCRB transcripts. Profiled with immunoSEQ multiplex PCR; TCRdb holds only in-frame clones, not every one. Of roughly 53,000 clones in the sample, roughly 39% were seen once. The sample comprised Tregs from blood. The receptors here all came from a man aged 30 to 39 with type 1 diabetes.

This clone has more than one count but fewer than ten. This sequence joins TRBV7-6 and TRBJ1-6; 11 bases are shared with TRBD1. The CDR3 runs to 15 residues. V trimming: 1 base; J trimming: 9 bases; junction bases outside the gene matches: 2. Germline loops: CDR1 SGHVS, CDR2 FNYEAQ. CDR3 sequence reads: CASSLGGTGGSPLHF. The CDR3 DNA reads TGTGCCAGCAGCTTAGGTGGGACAGGGGGTTCACCCCTCCACTTT.

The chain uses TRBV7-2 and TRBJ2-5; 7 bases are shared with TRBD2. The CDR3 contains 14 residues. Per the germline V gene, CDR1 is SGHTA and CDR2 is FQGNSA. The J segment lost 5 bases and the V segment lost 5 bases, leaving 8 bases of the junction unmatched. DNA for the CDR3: TGTGCCAGCAGCCAACAGCGGGGTGGGGAGACCCAGTACTTC. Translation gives CASSQQRGGETQYF.

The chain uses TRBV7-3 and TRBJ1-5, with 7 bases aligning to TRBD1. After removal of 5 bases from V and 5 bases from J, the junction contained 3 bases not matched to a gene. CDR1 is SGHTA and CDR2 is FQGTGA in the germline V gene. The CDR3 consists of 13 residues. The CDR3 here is CASSPGQDQPQHF. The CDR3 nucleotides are TGTGCCAGCAGCCCTGGACAGGATCAGCCCCAGCATTTT. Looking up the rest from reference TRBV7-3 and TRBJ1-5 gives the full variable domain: GAGVSQTPSNKVTEKGKYVELRCDPISGHTALYWYRQSLGQGPEFLIYFQGTGAADDSGLPNDRFFAVRPEGSVSTLKIQRTERGDSAVYLCASSPGQDQPQHFGDGTRLSIL.

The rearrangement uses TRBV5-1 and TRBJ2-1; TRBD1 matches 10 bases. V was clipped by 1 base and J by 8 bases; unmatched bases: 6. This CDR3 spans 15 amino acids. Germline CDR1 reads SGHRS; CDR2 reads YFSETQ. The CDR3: CASSLTGDRGDEQFF. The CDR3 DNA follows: TGCGCCAGCAGCTTGACCGGGGACAGGGGTGATGAGCAGTTCTTC.

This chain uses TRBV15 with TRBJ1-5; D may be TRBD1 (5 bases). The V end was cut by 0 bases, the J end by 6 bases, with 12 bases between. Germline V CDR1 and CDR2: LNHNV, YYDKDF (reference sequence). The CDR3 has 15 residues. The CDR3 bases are TGTGCCACCAGCAGAGACGGAATAGGGGCTCAGCCCCAGCATTTT. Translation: CATSRDGIGAQPQHF.

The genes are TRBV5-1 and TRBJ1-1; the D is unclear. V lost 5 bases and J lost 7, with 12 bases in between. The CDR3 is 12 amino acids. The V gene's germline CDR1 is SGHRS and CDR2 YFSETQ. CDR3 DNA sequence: TGCGCCAGCAGTCCCGGAGGGCTTGAAGCTTTCTTT. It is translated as CASSPGGLEAFF. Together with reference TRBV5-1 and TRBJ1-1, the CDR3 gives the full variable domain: KAGVTQTPRYLIKTRGQQVTLSCSPISGHRSVSWYQQTPGQGLQFLFEYFSETQRNKGNFPGRFSGRQFSNSRSEMNVSTLELGDSALYLCASSPGGLEAFFGQGTRLTVV.

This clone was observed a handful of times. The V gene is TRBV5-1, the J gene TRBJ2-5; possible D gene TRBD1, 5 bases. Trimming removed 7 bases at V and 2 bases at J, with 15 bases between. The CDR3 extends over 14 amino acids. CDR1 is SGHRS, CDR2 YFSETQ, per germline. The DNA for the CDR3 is TGCGCCAGCCGGTCTACAGGACCACAAGAGACCCAGTACTTC. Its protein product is CASRSTGPQETQYF.

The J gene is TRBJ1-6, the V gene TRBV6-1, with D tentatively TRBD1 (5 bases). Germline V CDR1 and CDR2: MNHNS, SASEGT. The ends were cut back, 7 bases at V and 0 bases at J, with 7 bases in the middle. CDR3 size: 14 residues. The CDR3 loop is CASIDSSYNSPLHF. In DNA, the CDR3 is TGTGCCAGCATCGACAGCTCCTATAATTCACCCCTCCACTTT.

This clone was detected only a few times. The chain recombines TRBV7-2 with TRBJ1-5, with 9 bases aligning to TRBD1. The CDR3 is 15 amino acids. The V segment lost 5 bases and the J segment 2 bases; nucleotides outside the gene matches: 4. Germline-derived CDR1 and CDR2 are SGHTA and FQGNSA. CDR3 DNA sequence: TGTGCCAGCAGCCCTAGGACAGGGGGCAATCAGCCCCAGCATTTT. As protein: CASSPRTGGNQPQHF.

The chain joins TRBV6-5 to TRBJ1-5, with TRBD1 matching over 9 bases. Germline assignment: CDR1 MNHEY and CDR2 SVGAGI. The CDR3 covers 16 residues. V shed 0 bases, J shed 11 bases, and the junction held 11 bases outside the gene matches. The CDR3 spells CASSYSKQGARLTQHF. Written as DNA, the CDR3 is TGTGCCAGCAGTTACTCGAAACAGGGGGCTCGGTTGACCCAGCATTTT.

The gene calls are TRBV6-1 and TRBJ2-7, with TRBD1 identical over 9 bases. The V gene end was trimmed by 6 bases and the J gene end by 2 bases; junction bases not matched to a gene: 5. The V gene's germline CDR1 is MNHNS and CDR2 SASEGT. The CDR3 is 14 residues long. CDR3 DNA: TGTGCCAGCAGCGAGTACAGGGGGCCCTACGAGCAGTACTTC. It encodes CASSEYRGPYEQYF.

The CDR3 protein is CASSPRGGGGLHEQYF. The CDR3 DNA follows: TGTGCCAGCAGTCCCAGGGGAGGGGGGGGGCTCCACGAGCAGTACTTC. The V call is TRBV28, the J call TRBJ2-7, with a tentative D call TRBD2 (7 bases). The CDR3 length is 16 residues. The V gene lost 5 bases and the J gene lost 5 bases, with 22 bases spanning the gap. Germline loops: CDR1 MDHEN, CDR2 SYDVKM.

This CDR3 reads CASSEGLAASPTDTQYF. DNA for the CDR3: TGTGCCAGCAGCGAGGGACTAGCAGCAAGCCCCACAGATACGCAGTATTTT. The chain employs TRBV9 and TRBJ2-3, with 9 bases identical to TRBD2. With V trimmed by 3 bases and J by 2 bases, 10 bases remained unmatched. CDR1 SGDLS and CDR2 YYNGEE come from the germline V gene. This CDR3 is built from 17 residues.

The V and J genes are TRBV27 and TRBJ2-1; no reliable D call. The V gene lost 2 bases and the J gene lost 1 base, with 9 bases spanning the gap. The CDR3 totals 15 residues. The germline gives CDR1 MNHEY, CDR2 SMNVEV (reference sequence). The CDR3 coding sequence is TGTGCCAGCAGTTTAAGCTTCCAATCCTACAATGAGCAGTTCTTC. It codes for CASSLSFQSYNEQFF.

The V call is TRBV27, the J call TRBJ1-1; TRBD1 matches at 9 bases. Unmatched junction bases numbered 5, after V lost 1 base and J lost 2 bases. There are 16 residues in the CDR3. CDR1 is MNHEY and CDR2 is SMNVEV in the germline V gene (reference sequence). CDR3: CASSLWRQGVNTEAFF. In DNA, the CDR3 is TGTGCCAGCAGTTTATGGAGACAGGGGGTAAACACTGAAGCTTTCTTT.

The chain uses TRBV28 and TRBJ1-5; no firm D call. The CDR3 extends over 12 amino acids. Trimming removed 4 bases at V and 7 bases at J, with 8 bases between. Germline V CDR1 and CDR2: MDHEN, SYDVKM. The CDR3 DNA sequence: TGTGCCAGCAGTTCGGAGTCCCAGCCCCAGCATTTT. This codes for CASSSESQPQHF.

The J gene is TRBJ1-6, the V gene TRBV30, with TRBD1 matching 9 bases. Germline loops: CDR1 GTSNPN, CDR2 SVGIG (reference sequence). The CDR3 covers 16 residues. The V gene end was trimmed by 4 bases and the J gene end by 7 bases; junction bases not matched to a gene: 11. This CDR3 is CAWNRDRVKGNSPLHF. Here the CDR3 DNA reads TGTGCCTGGAATCGGGACAGGGTGAAAGGGAATTCACCCCTCCACTTT. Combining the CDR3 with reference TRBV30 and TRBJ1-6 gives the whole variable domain SQTIHQWPATLVQPVGSPLSLECTVEGTSNPNLYWYRQAAGRGLQLLFYSVGIGQISSEVPQNLSASRPQDRQFILSSKKLLLSDSGFYLCAWNRDRVKGNSPLHFGNGTRLTVT.

The CDR3 reads CASSLGTGLGSFF. The CDR3 DNA follows: TGTGCCAGTAGTCTCGGGACAGGACTCGGATCTTTCTTT. The genes are TRBV19 and TRBJ1-1; TRBD1 aligns across 8 bases. The V gene end was trimmed by 5 bases and the J gene end by 12 bases; junction bases not matched to a gene: 11. Germline CDR1 LNHDA, CDR2 SQIVND (reference sequence). This CDR3 region has 13 residues.

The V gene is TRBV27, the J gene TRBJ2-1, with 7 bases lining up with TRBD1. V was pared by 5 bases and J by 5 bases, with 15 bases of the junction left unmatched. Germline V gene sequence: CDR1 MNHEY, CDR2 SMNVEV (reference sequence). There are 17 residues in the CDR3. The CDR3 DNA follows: TGTGCCAGCAGTCAACAACGCCGGGACAGCATTCACAATGAGCAGTTCTTC. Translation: CASSQQRRDSIHNEQFF.

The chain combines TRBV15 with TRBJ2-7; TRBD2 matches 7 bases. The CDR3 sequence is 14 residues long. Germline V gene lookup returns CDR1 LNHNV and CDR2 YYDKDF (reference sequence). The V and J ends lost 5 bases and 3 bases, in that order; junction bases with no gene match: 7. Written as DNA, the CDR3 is TGTGCCACCAGCCCAAGTGGGGGGGTCTACGAGCAGTACTTC. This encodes CATSPSGGVYEQYF.

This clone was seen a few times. In DNA, the CDR3 is TGTGCCAGCAGTTTATTCCCGAAGAAGCGGACCTCCTACGAGCAGTACTTC. Its translation: CASSLFPKKRTSYEQYF. V and J are TRBV28 and TRBJ2-7; perhaps TRBD2 as D (5 bases). The V end was cut by 1 base, the J end by 0 bases, with 16 bases between. The CDR3 spans 17 residues. Germline V gene lookup returns CDR1 MDHEN and CDR2 SYDVKM. Full variable domain (rest looked up from reference TRBV28 and TRBJ2-7): DVKVTQSSRYLVKRTGEKVFLECVQDMDHENMFWYRQDPGLGLRLIYFSYDVKMKEKGDIPEGYSVSREKKERFSLILESASTNQTSMYLCASSLFPKKRTSYEQYFGPGTRLTVT.

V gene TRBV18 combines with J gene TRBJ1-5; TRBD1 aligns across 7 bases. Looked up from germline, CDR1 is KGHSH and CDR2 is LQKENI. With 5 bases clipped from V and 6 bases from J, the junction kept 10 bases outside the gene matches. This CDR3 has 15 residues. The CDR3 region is CASSTGTAGGQPQHF. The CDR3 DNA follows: TGTGCCAGCTCAACCGGGACAGCGGGGGGTCAGCCCCAGCATTTT.